The next 24 T cell receptor beta chains were all read from a single sample in a study of T cells in Graves' hyperthyroidism and ophthalmopathy. Amplification of TCR beta CDR3 regions was performed using RNA transcripts as template. First-round RT-PCR targeting the TCR CDR3 was performed with the HTBI primer set. One entry per CDR3 protein results from TCRdb running MiXCR on the multiplex PCR reads. The data show hundreds of thousands of distinct CDR3 sequences, with 11% to 15% seen just once and roughly a tenth held by the top ten. Input material: blood. The receptors stem from a young woman with Graves' hyperthyroidism.

This clonotype came up many times. The V gene is TRBV6-5, the J gene TRBJ2-2; TRBD2 matches 10 bases. The V gene end was trimmed by 0 bases and the J gene end by 5 bases; junction bases not matched to a gene: 3. CDR3 size: 16 residues. Germline V gene lookup returns CDR1 MNHEY and CDR2 SVGAGI. The CDR3 loop reads CASSYSASGSTGELFF. In DNA form, the CDR3 reads TGTGCCAGCAGTTACTCGGCTAGCGGGAGTACCGGGGAGCTGTTTTTT.

This clonotype was observed a handful of times. A much larger clone differs by one base, so this may be a read error. V and J are TRBV28 and TRBJ2-7; D possibly uses TRBD1 or TRBD2 (5 bases each). Germline V lookup: CDR1 MDHEN, CDR2 SYDVKM. The V and J ends lost 5 bases and 4 bases respectively, with 15 bases between them. This CDR3 spans 14 amino acids. CDR3 amino acids: CASSLGTHRYEQYF. The CDR3 bases are TGTGCCAGCAGTCTCGGGACCCACCGGTACGAGCAGTACTTC.

As regards this clonotype: A clone one base away is much larger, so this may be a read error. The J gene is TRBJ2-1, the V gene TRBV20-1; maybe TRBD1 (5 bases). The DNA end favors TRBJ2-7, so the J call may be wrong. The germline CDR1 and CDR2 sequences are DFQATT and SNEGSKA (reference sequence). The CDR3 has 15 amino acids. Here the CDR3 reads CSARDKGNYRNEQYF. The DNA of the CDR3 is TGCAGTGCTAGAGATAAGGGGAACTACCGCAATGAGCAGTACTTC.

This clonotype was detected only a few times. CDR3 sequence: CASSTPGTSGSPTDTQYF. The CDR3 bases are TGTGCCAGCAGCACCCCGGGGACTAGCGGGTCCCCCACAGATACGCAGTATTTT. This rearrangement joins TRBV9 to TRBJ2-3; 12 bases match TRBD2. CDR1 and CDR2 from the germline V gene are SGDLS and YYNGEE. This CDR3 spans 18 amino acids. V lost 4 bases to trimming and J lost 2 bases; unmatched junction nucleotides: 11. Full variable domain (outside the CDR3, taken from reference TRBV9 and TRBJ2-3): DSGVTQTPKHLITATGQRVTLRCSPRSGDLSVYWYQQSLDQGLQFLIQYYNGEERAKGNILERFSAQQFPDLHSELNLSSLELGDSALYFCASSTPGTSGSPTDTQYFGPGTRLTVL.

This chain connects TRBV19 to TRBJ2-7, with 8 bases matching TRBD1. The length of the CDR3 is 17 residues. CDR1 LNHDA and CDR2 SQIVND come from the germline V gene (reference sequence). The J segment lost 2 bases and the V segment lost 5 bases, leaving 14 bases of the junction unmatched. Written as DNA, the CDR3 is TGTGCCAGTAGTTTACGCTTCGGGACAGGAACGACCTACGAGCAGTACTTC. Protein product: CASSLRFGTGTTYEQYF.

The chain employs TRBV7-2 and TRBJ2-7, with 13 bases aligning to TRBD2. The CDR3 runs to 15 residues. V shed 4 bases, J shed 6 bases, and the junction held 6 bases outside the gene matches. Germline-derived CDR1 and CDR2 are SGHTA and FQGNSA. The CDR3 loop reads CASSSWTSGGGEQYF. Here the CDR3 DNA reads TGTGCCAGCAGCTCGTGGACTAGCGGGGGTGGCGAGCAGTACTTC.

The V call is TRBV4-1, the J call TRBJ1-1; 7 bases are shared with TRBD1. CDR1 and CDR2 from the germline V gene are MGHRA and YSYEKL. V lost 4 bases, J lost 5 bases, and 10 bases stayed unmatched. The CDR3 consists of 15 residues. The CDR3: CASSRPGGGRTEAFF. The CDR3 DNA is TGCGCCAGCAGCCGGCCAGGGGGGGGGAGGACTGAAGCTTTCTTT.

The rearrangement uses TRBV19 and TRBJ1-1; 7 bases are shared with TRBD1. The CDR3 loop spans 13 amino acids. V lost 9 bases and J lost 7; bases outside the gene matches: 11. Germline V CDR1 and CDR2: LNHDA, SQIVND (reference sequence). CDR3: CASHGRGRGEAFF. The CDR3, as DNA: TGTGCCAGCCATGGTAGGGGGCGAGGTGAAGCTTTCTTT.

This clonotype was seen only once. A read error may explain this, as a much larger clone is one base away. This chain joins TRBV15 and TRBJ2-5; a possible D gene is TRBD1 (5 bases). Matching the DNA end better, TRBJ2-1 makes the J call doubtful. The CDR3 spans 13 residues. Germline CDR1 and CDR2: LNHNV and YYDKDF (reference sequence). In DNA, the CDR3 is TGTGCCACCAGCAGAGGGACAACGGAGACCCAGTTCTTC. Protein: CATSRGTTETQFF.

This clonotype was found a few times. The V gene is TRBV7-9, the J gene TRBJ2-7; possibly TRBD1 for D (5 bases). The CDR3 loop spans 14 amino acids. Germline lookup yields CDR1 SEHNR and CDR2 FQNEAQ (reference sequence). Trimming removed 3 bases from V and 3 bases from J, with 12 bases in between. The CDR3: CASSFMQGIYEQYF. Written as DNA, the CDR3 is TGTGCCAGCAGCTTCATGCAGGGAATCTACGAGCAGTACTTC.

The J gene is TRBJ2-5, the V gene TRBV28, with TRBD1 matching over 7 bases. The CDR3 spans 17 residues. The junction had 11 bases not matched to a gene; V was cut back by 1 base and J by 3 bases. CDR1 is MDHEN, CDR2 SYDVKM, per germline. CDR3 loop: CASSLSSPGQPKETQYF. CDR3 in DNA: TGTGCCAGCAGTTTATCAAGTCCGGGACAGCCAAAAGAGACCCAGTACTTC.

This clonotype was picked up many times. The genes are TRBV11-2 and TRBJ2-4; D unresolved. V was trimmed by 8 bases and J by 6 bases, leaving 17 bases between them. The CDR3 has 14 residues. Germline V lookup: CDR1 SGHAT, CDR2 FQNNGV. This chain's CDR3 is CASAPSGFVNIQYF. The CDR3 nucleotides are TGTGCCAGCGCTCCTTCGGGCTTCGTAAACATTCAGTACTTC.

This clonotype was counted many times. This sequence joins TRBV3-1 and TRBJ1-1; D might be TRBD1 (6 bases). Germline V gene lookup returns CDR1 LGHDT and CDR2 YNNKEL (reference sequence). This CDR3 comprises 12 residues. Trimming removed 6 bases at V and 6 bases at J, with 11 bases between. CDR3 protein: CASRGGGAEAFF. DNA for the CDR3: TGTGCCAGCAGGGGGGGCGGGGCTGAAGCTTTCTTT.

This clonotype was counted ten times or more. The gene calls are TRBV6-5 and TRBJ2-7, with 9 positions matching TRBD2. The CDR3 consists of 16 residues. CDR1 and CDR2 from the germline V gene are MNHEY and SVGAGI. After removal of 2 bases from V and 6 bases from J, the junction contained 11 bases not matched to a gene. The CDR3: CASSYEASSGTREQYF. The DNA of the CDR3 is TGTGCCAGCAGTTACGAGGCCTCTAGCGGGACTCGCGAGCAGTACTTC.

This clonotype has more than one count but fewer than ten. The chain links TRBV30 to TRBJ2-5; 12 bases are shared with TRBD2. This CDR3 contains 17 residues. From germline, CDR1 is GTSNPN and CDR2 SVGIG (reference sequence). The ends lost 4 bases at V and 5 bases at J; junction bases unmatched: 14. In DNA form, the CDR3 reads TGTGCCTGGAAATTAGCTAGGACTAGCGGGACTGTTGAGACCCAGTACTTC. It is translated as CAWKLARTSGTVETQYF.

The chain links TRBV10-3 to TRBJ2-2; TRBD2 is a possible D gene (6 bases). The CDR3 loop spans 15 amino acids. CDR1 ENHRY and CDR2 SYGVKD come from the germline V gene. The V end lost 3 bases, the J end lost 3 bases, and 11 bases lay between the germline ends. As DNA, the CDR3 is TGTGCCATCAGTGACGGGACTGGAGACACCGGGGAGCTGTTTTTT. Its protein product is CAISDGTGDTGELFF.

V and J are TRBV28 and TRBJ1-6, with 7 bases aligning to TRBD1. The CDR3 has 15 residues. V lost 5 bases to trimming and J lost 6 bases; unmatched junction nucleotides: 7. Germline V CDR1 and CDR2: MDHEN, SYDVKM. CDR3 coding DNA: TGTGCCAGCAGTCGGGGAACAGGGGTTAATTCACCCCTCCACTTT. It is translated as CASSRGTGVNSPLHF. Drawing the rest from reference TRBV28 and TRBJ1-6, the complete variable domain is DVKVTQSSRYLVKRTGEKVFLECVQDMDHENMFWYRQDPGLGLRLIYFSYDVKMKEKGDIPEGYSVSREKKERFSLILESASTNQTSMYLCASSRGTGVNSPLHFGNGTRLTVT.

This clonotype was counted only a few times. This chain joins TRBV18 and TRBJ1-1, with D unresolved. The CDR3 runs to 13 residues. CDR1 and CDR2 from the germline V gene are KGHSH and LQKENI. Deletions cut 3 bases from V and 10 bases from J, with 15 bases between. The CDR3 region is CASSPLEAGGAFF. CDR3 in DNA: TGTGCCAGCTCACCCCTAGAGGCGGGCGGAGCTTTCTTT.

This clonotype was seen more than once but under ten times. CDR3 protein: CASSRLDVNQPQHF. In DNA form, the CDR3 reads TGTGCCAGTAGTAGACTGGACGTCAATCAGCCCCAGCATTTT. The J gene is TRBJ1-5, the V gene TRBV19; no clear D. CDR3 length equals 14 residues. CDR1 and CDR2 from the germline V gene are LNHDA and SQIVND (reference sequence). V dropped 4 bases and J dropped 3 bases, with 10 bases sitting between them.

Many counts were recorded for this clonotype. The chain has TRBV2 and TRBJ1-5; D gene unclear. The V end lost 4 bases, the J end lost 1 base, and 14 bases lay between the germline ends. Looked up from germline, CDR1 is SNHLY and CDR2 is FYNNEI. The CDR3 sequence is 16 residues long. The CDR3 region is CASSARIRQSNQPQHF. CDR3 nucleotide sequence: TGTGCCAGCAGTGCTCGAATCAGACAAAGCAATCAGCCCCAGCATTTT.

This chain joins TRBV9 and TRBJ2-2; D remains ambiguous. Trimming left V 0 bases short and J 2 bases short, with 8 bases between. The CDR3 totals 15 residues. Per the germline V gene, CDR1 is SGDLS and CDR2 is YYNGEE. CDR3 bases: TGTGCCAGCAGCGTAGAACATCTTAACACCGGGGAGCTGTTTTTT. Translation gives CASSVEHLNTGELFF.

The chain couples TRBV20-1 to TRBJ1-2, with 8 bases matching TRBD1. Germline-derived CDR1 and CDR2 are DFQATT and SNEGSKA (reference sequence). J gave up 2 bases and V 3 bases, and 5 bases lay outside the gene matches. CDR3 length equals 14 residues. The CDR3 sequence is CSARSQGANYGYTF. The DNA for the CDR3 is TGCAGTGCTAGGAGCCAGGGGGCGAACTATGGCTACACCTTC.

V and J are TRBV6-1 and TRBJ2-1, with 7 bases lining up with TRBD2. Per germline, CDR1 MNHNS and CDR2 SASEGT. This CDR3 contains 15 residues. Unmatched junction bases numbered 10, after V lost 8 bases and J lost 3 bases. In DNA, the CDR3 is TGTGCCAGCGGGGGATTAGGGACTATCTACAATGAGCAGTTCTTC. Its protein is CASGGLGTIYNEQFF.

The sample holds a few counts of this clonotype. The chain uses TRBV6-1 and TRBJ1-4; 7 positions match TRBD1. The length of the CDR3 is 14 residues. The J segment lost 0 bases and the V segment lost 6 bases, leaving 1 base of the junction unmatched. From germline, CDR1 is MNHNS and CDR2 SASEGT. The CDR3 DNA reads TGTGCCAGCAGACAGGGGACAACTAATGAAAAACTGTTTTTT. Protein product: CASRQGTTNEKLFF.